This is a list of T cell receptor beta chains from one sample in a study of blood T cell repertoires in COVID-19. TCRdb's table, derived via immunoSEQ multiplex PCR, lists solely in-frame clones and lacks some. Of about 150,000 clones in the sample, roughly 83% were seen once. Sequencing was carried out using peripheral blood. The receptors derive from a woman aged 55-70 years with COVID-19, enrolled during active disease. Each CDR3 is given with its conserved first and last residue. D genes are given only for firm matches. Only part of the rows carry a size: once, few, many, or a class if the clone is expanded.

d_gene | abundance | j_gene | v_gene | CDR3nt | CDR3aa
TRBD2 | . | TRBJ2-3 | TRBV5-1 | TGCGCCAGCAGCTTAGGGGAGGGACGGAACACAGATACGCAGTATTTT | CASSLGEGRNTDTQYF
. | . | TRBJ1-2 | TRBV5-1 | TGCGCCAGCAGCTTATCTGGGGAGGCCGGCTACACCTTC | CASSLSGEAGYTF
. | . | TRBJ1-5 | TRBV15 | TGTGCCACCAGCAGAGATGTGGGACTGCGGAGCAATCAGCCCCAGCATTTT | CATSRDVGLRSNQPQHF
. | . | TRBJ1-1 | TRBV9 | TGTGCCAGCAGCGTAACCGACAGTCAGAACACTGAAGCTTTCTTT | CASSVTDSQNTEAFF
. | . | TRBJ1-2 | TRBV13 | TGTGCCAGCAGCTTAGGGGACAACAACTACTATGGCTACACCTTC | CASSLGDNNYYGYTF
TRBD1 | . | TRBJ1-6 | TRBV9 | TGTGCCAGCAGCGTAGAGGGACAGGGTGCCTCACCCCTCCACTTT | CASSVEGQGASPLHF
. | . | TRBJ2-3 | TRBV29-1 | TGCAGCGGTGGTGGGGCAGGGTGGACAGATACGCAGTATTTT | CSGGGAGWTDTQYF
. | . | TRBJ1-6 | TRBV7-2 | TGTGCCAGCAGCCGCGGTAATTCACCCCTCCACTTT | CASSRGNSPLHF
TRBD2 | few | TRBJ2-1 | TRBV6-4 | TGTGCCAGCAGTGAGGTAGCGGGGGGGTACAATGAGCAGTTCTTC | CASSEVAGGYNEQFF
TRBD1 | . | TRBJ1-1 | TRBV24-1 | TGTGCCACCAGTGATTTGCAAAGGGGGCGTCGAAGCACTGAAGCTTTCTTT | CATSDLQRGRRSTEAFF
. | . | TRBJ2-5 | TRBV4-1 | TGCGCCAGCAGCCAAGTAAAGGGGATCCAAGAGACCCAGTACTTC | CASSQVKGIQETQYF
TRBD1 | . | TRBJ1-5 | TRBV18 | TGTGCCAGCTCACCAGGACAGGGCGAACAGCCCCAGCATTTT | CASSPGQGEQPQHF
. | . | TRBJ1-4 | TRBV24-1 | TGTGCCACCAGTTCGGGACAAGGGGATGAAAAACTGTTTTTT | CATSSGQGDEKLFF
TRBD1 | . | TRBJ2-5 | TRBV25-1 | TGTGCCAGCAGTGAAGGCGGACAGGGGAAAGAGACCCAGTACTTC | CASSEGGQGKETQYF
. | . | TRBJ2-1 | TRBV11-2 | TGTGCCAGCAGCCCGGCAGCAGCAGGATCTTTTTACAATGAGCAGTTCTTC | CASSPAAAGSFYNEQFF
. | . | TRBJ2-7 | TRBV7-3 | TGTGCCAGCAGCATACAAAAGGGGCCAGCTTACGAGCAGTACTTC | CASSIQKGPAYEQYF
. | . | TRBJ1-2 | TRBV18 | TGTGCCAGCTCACGTATAGGGAGGGATGGCTACACCTTC | CASSRIGRDGYTF
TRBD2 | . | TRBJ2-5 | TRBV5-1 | TGCGCCAGCAGCGTAGCGGGAGAACAGACCCAGTACTTC | CASSVAGEQTQYF
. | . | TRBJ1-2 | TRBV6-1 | TGTGCCAGCAGTGAAGCGGGCGGGGGCTGGAGGGGCTACACCTTC | CASSEAGGGWRGYTF
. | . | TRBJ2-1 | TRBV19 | TGTGCCAGTAGTATCGACGGGAGCTCCTACAATGAGCAGTTCTTC | CASSIDGSSYNEQFF
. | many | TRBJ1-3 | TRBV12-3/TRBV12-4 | TGTGCCAGCAGTTTAACTAGGGGAAACACCATATATTTT | CASSLTRGNTIYF
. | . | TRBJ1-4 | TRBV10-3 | TGTGCCATCAGTGTGTCGGGCAGGGAAAAACTGTTTTTT | CAISVSGREKLFF
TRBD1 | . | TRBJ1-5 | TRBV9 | TGTGCCAGCAGCGTAGACAGGGGGGATCAGCCCCAGCATTTT | CASSVDRGDQPQHF
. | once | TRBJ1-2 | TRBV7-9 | TGTGCCAGCAGCTCACGGACAGCTAACTATGGCTACACCTTC | CASSSRTANYGYTF
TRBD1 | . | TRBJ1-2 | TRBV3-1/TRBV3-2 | TGTGCCAGCAGCCAAGGACAGGGGGTGGGAGGCTACACCTTC | CASSQGQGVGGYTF
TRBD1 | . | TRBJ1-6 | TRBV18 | TGTGCCAGCTTCACCGATAGACAGGGGACCTCACCCCTCCACTTT | CASFTDRQGTSPLHF
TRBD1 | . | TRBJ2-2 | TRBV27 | TGTGCCAGCAGAAAGGAAGGGGGCCGGCGGACCGGGGAGCTGTTTTTT | CASRKEGGRRTGELFF
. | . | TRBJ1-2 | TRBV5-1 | TGCGCCAGCAGCTCGGCCGGGGGGGACACCTCGGGCTACACCTTC | CASSSAGGDTSGYTF
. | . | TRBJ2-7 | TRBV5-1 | TGCGCCAGCAGGACGGGGGGCGGATCCTACGAGCAGTACTTC | CASRTGGGSYEQYF
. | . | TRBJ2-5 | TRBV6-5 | TGTGCCAGCATCACTGAGGGAGAGACCCAGTACTTC | CASITEGETQYF
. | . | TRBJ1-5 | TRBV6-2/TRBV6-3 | TGTGCCAGCAGCCCTCTTTCGGGTAGTTCGGGGGGCAATCAGCCCCAGCATTTT | CASSPLSGSSGGNQPQHF
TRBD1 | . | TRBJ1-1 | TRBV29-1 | TGCAGCGTGGACAGGTGGACTTTGGATATGAACACTGAAGCTTTCTTT | CSVDRWTLDMNTEAFF
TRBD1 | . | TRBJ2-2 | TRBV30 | TGTGCCTGGAACCCCGGGACAGGGGGCGCGATCGGGGAGCTGTTTTTT | CAWNPGTGGAIGELFF
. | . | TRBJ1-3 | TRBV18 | TGTGCCAGCTCTCGGGGAGACCGGTTCTCTGGAAACACCATATATTTT | CASSRGDRFSGNTIYF
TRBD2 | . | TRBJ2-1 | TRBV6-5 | TGTGCCAGCAGAGAGACTAGCGGGGATGAGCAGTTCTTC | CASRETSGDEQFF
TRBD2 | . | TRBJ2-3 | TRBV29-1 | TGCAGCGTCCTTAGCGGGAGGGGCACAGATACGCAGTATTTT | CSVLSGRGTDTQYF
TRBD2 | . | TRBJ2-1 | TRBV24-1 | TGTGCCACCAGTGCCCATTCGGGACTAGGCGGATACAATGAGCAGTTCTTC | CATSAHSGLGGYNEQFF
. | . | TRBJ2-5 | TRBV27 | TGTGCCAGCAGCACCTTGGGACAACAAGAGACCCAGTACTTC | CASSTLGQQETQYF
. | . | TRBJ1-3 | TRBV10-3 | TGTGCCATCTATGGGGGGACGAGCTCTGGAAACACCATATATTTT | CAIYGGTSSGNTIYF
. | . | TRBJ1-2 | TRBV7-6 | TGTGCCAGCAGCTTAGAGCAGGGAAGCTATGGCTACACCTTC | CASSLEQGSYGYTF
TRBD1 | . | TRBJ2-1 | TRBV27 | TGTGCCAGCAGTTTATACCAGGGGGCGTACAATGAGCAGTTCTTC | CASSLYQGAYNEQFF
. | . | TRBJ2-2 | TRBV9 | TGTGCCAGCAGCGTCATCAAGGGAGTTGGTACCGGGGAGCTGTTTTTT | CASSVIKGVGTGELFF
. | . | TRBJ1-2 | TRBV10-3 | TGTGCCATCAGGGGGGGGACTGGGATTGACGGCTACACCTTC | CAIRGGTGIDGYTF
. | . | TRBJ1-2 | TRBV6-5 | TGTGCCAGCAGTTACAGGAGAAACTATGGCTACACCTTC | CASSYRRNYGYTF